Shown below are 16 T cell receptor beta chains from a single sample sequenced in a study of neurological immune-mediated disorders. Each CDR3 protein is one row after TCRdb ran MiXCR on the 5' RACE reads. This sample has 50,000 to 60,000 distinct CDR3 sequences; 2% to 2.5% occur once, and the top ten carry less than 3.5%. Sequencing was carried out using PBMCs. All receptors derive from a man aged 50 to 59 with multiple sclerosis.

This clonotype showed up many times. A read error may account for a junction end that differs from germline. The chain is built from TRBV20-1 and TRBJ1-5; no clear D gene. The germline CDR1 and CDR2 sequences are DFQATT and SNEGSKA (reference sequence). The CDR3 has 12 amino acids. CDR3 region: CSATTSDQPQHF. CDR3 nucleotide sequence: TGCAGCGCTACTACGTCGGATCAGCCCCAGCATTTT.

This clonotype was recorded at least ten times. The J gene is TRBJ2-5, the V gene TRBV12-3 or TRBV12-4; perhaps TRBD2 as D (6 bases). This CDR3 region has 14 residues. Trimming shortened V by 3 bases and J by 4 bases, and 12 bases separated the two germline ends. CDR3 residues: CASSLTRSIETQYF. The CDR3 DNA reads as TGTGCCAGCAGTTTGACTAGGAGTATAGAGACCCAGTACTTC.

The table lists this clonotype with many counts. The genes are TRBV5-1 and TRBJ2-3; no clear D. The CDR3 spans 12 residues. Trimming took 2 bases from V and 5 from J, leaving 6 bases between them. Germline loops: CDR1 SGHRS, CDR2 YFSETQ. DNA of the CDR3: TGCGCCAGCAGCTTTTCACAAGATACGCAGTATTTT. The encoded protein is CASSFSQDTQYF.

This clonotype appeared many times. The rearrangement joins TRBV6-1 to TRBJ1-3; D not resolved. Germline V gene lookup returns CDR1 MNHNS and CDR2 SASEGT. V lost 2 bases and J lost 0, with 11 bases in between. The CDR3 loop spans 16 amino acids. CDR3 nucleotide sequence: TGTGCCAGCAGTGAACGCCGGGCCTCCTCTGGAAACACCATATATTTT. Translated, it gives CASSERRASSGNTIYF.

This clonotype was detected ten times or more. J is TRBJ2-4 and V is TRBV20-1; 9 nucleotides align to TRBD1. This CDR3 is 16 amino acids long. CDR1 and CDR2 from the germline V gene are DFQATT and SNEGSKA (reference sequence). With 3 bases clipped from V and 0 bases from J, the junction kept 6 bases outside the gene matches. Here the CDR3 DNA reads TGCAGTGCTAGTCCCTGGGACAGGGTAGCCAAAAACATTCAGTACTTC. This translates into CSASPWDRVAKNIQYF.

There are many counts of this clonotype. The rearrangement uses TRBV27 and TRBJ2-7, with 8 bases that match TRBD1. The J segment lost 4 bases and the V segment lost 4 bases, leaving 6 bases of the junction unmatched. The CDR3 has 14 residues. Germline lookup yields CDR1 MNHEY and CDR2 SMNVEV (reference sequence). The CDR3 spells CASSSGGAYYEQYF. The CDR3 coding sequence is TGTGCCAGCAGTTCAGGGGGCGCGTATTACGAGCAGTACTTC.

In this sample, this clonotype turned up many times. This chain links TRBV6-5 with TRBJ2-7; no clear D gene. CDR3 size: 14 residues. Germline CDR1 MNHEY, CDR2 SVGAGI. V was clipped by 5 bases and J by 0 bases, with 11 bases between them. The DNA for the CDR3 is TGTGCCAGCAGTAGTTCGCGCTCCTCCTACGAGCAGTACTTC. Its protein is CASSSSRSSYEQYF.

This clonotype came up many times. In DNA form, the CDR3 reads TGCGCCAGCAGCCCTGCGGGCGGGGGTGCCTACGAGCAGTACTTC. It is translated as CASSPAGGGAYEQYF. The chain has TRBV4-3 and TRBJ2-7; TRBD2 aligns across 7 bases. This CDR3 spans 15 amino acids. The V gene end was trimmed by 4 bases and the J gene end by 2 bases; junction bases not matched to a gene: 8. The germline gives CDR1 LGHNA, CDR2 YSLEER.

The sample holds many counts of this clonotype. The rearrangement joins TRBV5-1 to TRBJ1-2; maybe TRBD1 (6 bases). Germline lookup yields CDR1 SGHRS and CDR2 YFSETQ. V was trimmed by 3 bases and J by 3 bases, leaving 18 bases between them. This CDR3 region has 16 residues. The CDR3 DNA reads as TGCGCCAGCAGCTACGTTCTTCCAGGGGCTGACTATGGCTACACCTTC. Amino acid sequence: CASSYVLPGADYGYTF.

This clonotype was picked up many times. The CDR3 coding sequence is TGCGCCAGCGCCATTGGGACCGGGGAGCTGTTTTTT. Translated, it gives CASAIGTGELFF. This chain links TRBV5-1 with TRBJ2-2, with no clear D. Germline CDR1 reads SGHRS; CDR2 reads YFSETQ. This CDR3 region has 12 residues. V was shortened by 7 bases and J by 5 bases, with 9 bases between the two germline ends.

There are many counts of this clonotype. The chain recombines TRBV2 with TRBJ1-5; D gene unclear. Trimming removed 5 bases at V and 1 base at J, with 12 bases between. This CDR3 comprises 15 residues. CDR1 and CDR2 from the germline V gene are SNHLY and FYNNEI. CDR3 bases: TGTGCCAGCAGTACAGAGGAACAGAGCAATCAGCCCCAGCATTTT. This gives the protein CASSTEEQSNQPQHF.

Many counts were recorded for this clonotype. The rearrangement uses TRBV28 and TRBJ2-3, with no clear D. Germline loops: CDR1 MDHEN, CDR2 SYDVKM. The CDR3 contains 12 residues. V was trimmed by 4 bases and J by 9 bases, leaving 11 bases between them. CDR3 region: CASSSQDWTQYF. CDR3 nucleotide sequence: TGTGCCAGCAGTTCACAAGATTGGACGCAGTATTTT.

This clonotype occurred many times. The genes are TRBV3-1 and TRBJ2-3; 9 bases align to TRBD2. Trimming took 1 base from V and 9 from J; bases not matched to a gene: 2. Germline V gene data show CDR1 as LGHDT and CDR2 as YNNKEL (reference sequence). The CDR3 totals 13 residues. The CDR3 loop reads CASSQGAGGTQYF. In DNA form, the CDR3 reads TGTGCCAGCAGCCAAGGGGCGGGAGGGACGCAGTATTTT.

This clonotype was observed many times. This chain links TRBV7-2 with TRBJ2-5; D possibly corresponds to TRBD2 (5 bases). CDR3 length: 14 residues. V was clipped by 5 bases and J by 6 bases, with 16 bases between them. Germline V gene sequence: CDR1 SGHTA, CDR2 FQGNSA. Here the CDR3 DNA reads TGTGCCAGCAGCCAGGACCTAGCCGTGAAGACCCAGTACTTC. Amino acids: CASSQDLAVKTQYF.

This clonotype was observed many times. The rearrangement joins TRBV7-3 to TRBJ1-2, with 7 bases matching TRBD1. The germline CDR1 and CDR2 sequences are SGHTA and FQGTGA. The CDR3 runs to 14 residues. With 5 bases clipped from V and 3 bases from J, the junction kept 6 bases outside the gene matches. The CDR3 bases are TGTGCCAGCAGCATACCCGGGACAGACTATGGCTACACCTTC. Protein sequence: CASSIPGTDYGYTF.

This clonotype was seen at least ten times. The chain employs TRBV12-3 or TRBV12-4 and TRBJ1-1; unclear D gene. This CDR3 comprises 13 residues. The V end lost 4 bases, the J end lost 8 bases, and 14 bases lay between the germline ends. CDR3 region: CASSSAYHLEAFF. The CDR3 DNA reads as TGTGCCAGCAGTTCAGCCTATCATCTAGAAGCTTTCTTT.